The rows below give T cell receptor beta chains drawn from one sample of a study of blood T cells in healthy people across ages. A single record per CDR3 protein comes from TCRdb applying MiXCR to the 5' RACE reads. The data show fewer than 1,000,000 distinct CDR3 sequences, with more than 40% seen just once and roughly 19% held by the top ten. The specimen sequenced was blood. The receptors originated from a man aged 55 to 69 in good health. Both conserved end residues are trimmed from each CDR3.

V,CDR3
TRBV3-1,ASSQSRRTTYEQY
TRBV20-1,SASITTGTGDEQY
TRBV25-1,ASSKRQGPLEQY
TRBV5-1,ASSLGVPRGYGYT
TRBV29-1,SERAGGFYNEQF
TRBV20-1,SATGTGATYEQY
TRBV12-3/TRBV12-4,VSSSGTQTYEQY
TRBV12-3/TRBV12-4,ASSFGTAYGYT
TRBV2,ASSRAHSSYNEQF
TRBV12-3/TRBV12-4,ASRGTARNQPQH
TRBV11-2,ASSLLSGGADNEQF
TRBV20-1,SARRTGGGEQY
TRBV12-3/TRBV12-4,ASRDRVSNQPQH
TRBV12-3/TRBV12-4,ASTEDNEQF
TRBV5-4,ASSSRTGSSSYEQY
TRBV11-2,ASSIRENYGYT
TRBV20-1,SAMNSGTGPTDTQY
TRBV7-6,ASSLKVLDWAYNEQF
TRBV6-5,ASSYSGQGLYGYT
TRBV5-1,ASSLLVGSEAF
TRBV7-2,ASNSGQGWNEQF
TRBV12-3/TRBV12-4,ASSTGEANSPLH
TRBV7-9,ASSLVRQVASGANVLT
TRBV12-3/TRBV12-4,ASSFRDRANTEAF
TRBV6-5,ASRRRASYNEQF
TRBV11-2,ASTIGPGAEAF
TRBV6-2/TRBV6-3,ASTRTSVYEQY
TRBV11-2,AIRQGAGEQY
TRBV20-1,SASQGRGPTYEQY
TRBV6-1,ASSEAAGMNTEAF
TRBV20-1,SAQNLQGWEKLF
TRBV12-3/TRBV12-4,ASSQSGPGGVSNQPQH
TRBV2,ASSTQQVVQETQY
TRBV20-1,SPTSGNYNEQF
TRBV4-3,ASSQTRARASTRNEQF
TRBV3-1,ASSHHQKDAGQGIHEQY
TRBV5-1,ASSLKTGGNTEAF
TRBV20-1,SARDLGASPTGVDGYT
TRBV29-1,SVDLRGLSGYT
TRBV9,ASSLNQGVMNGYT
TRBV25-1,ASSDDRVPNYGYT
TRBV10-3,AISDDKNTEAF
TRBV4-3,ASSSLAAPTDTQY
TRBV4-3,ASGQVPNYEQY
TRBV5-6,ASSFREGANVLT
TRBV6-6,ASSYSPTGDSPLH
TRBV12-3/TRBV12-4,ASSLATKYEQY